These 12 T cell receptor beta chains share one sample of origin, sequenced in a study of T cell responses to AZD1222 COVID-19 vaccine. Assay: immunoSEQ multiplex PCR; the TCRdb copy retains only in-frame clones and omits some. The data contain 98,000 or so clones, more than 75% of them seen just once; the ten biggest clones take up roughly 3.3%. Material: peripheral blood, obtained 28 days after the second dose of the MenACWY control vaccine. These receptors came from an adult who received the MenACWY meningococcal vaccine as a control.

The chain employs TRBV5-6 and TRBJ2-7; TRBD1 aligns across 9 bases. Trimming at V came to 4 bases and at J to 5 bases, leaving 4 bases not matched to a gene. The CDR3 has 13 amino acids. CDR1 SGHDT and CDR2 YYEEEE come from the germline V gene. The CDR3 sequence: CASSRDRDHEQYF. CDR3 sequence (DNA): TGTGCCAGCAGCAGGGACAGGGACCACGAGCAGTACTTC. Full variable domain (rest looked up from reference TRBV5-6 and TRBJ2-7): DAGVTQSPTHLIKTRGQQVTLRCSPKSGHDTVSWYQQALGQGPQFIFQYYEEEERQRGNFPDRFSGHQFPNYSSELNVNALLLGDSALYLCASSRDRDHEQYFGPGTRLTVT.

This rearrangement joins TRBV29-1 to TRBJ1-1, with D unresolved. This CDR3 is 14 amino acids long. V shed 5 bases and J shed 1 base, with 14 bases lying between them. Per germline, CDR1 SQVTM and CDR2 ANQGSEA. The CDR3 DNA reads as TGCAGCGTTCGTCGGTCGCTGGGGAACACTGAAGCTTTCTTT. Translated: CSVRRSLGNTEAFF.

The V gene is TRBV12-5, the J gene TRBJ1-3; the D is unclear. The CDR3 has 12 residues. Germline V CDR1 and CDR2: LGHNT, FRNRAP. V dropped 6 bases and J dropped 0 bases, with 3 bases sitting between them. The chain's CDR3 is CASGNSGNTIYF. CDR3 sequence (DNA): TGTGCTAGTGGCAACTCTGGAAACACCATATATTTT.

The V call is TRBV29-1, the J call TRBJ1-5; D possibly corresponds to TRBD1 (6 bases). The germline gives CDR1 SQVTM, CDR2 ANQGSEA. The CDR3 totals 15 residues. Trimming removed 5 bases at V and 1 base at J, with 15 bases between. In nucleotides, the CDR3 is TGCAGCGTTCCTTTTAGGGGGAGCAGCAATCAGCCCCAGCATTTT. Its protein is CSVPFRGSSNQPQHF.

On this clone itself: Distinct nucleotide sequences in the sample also encode this CDR3. The J gene is TRBJ1-6, the V gene TRBV9, with 9 bases identical to TRBD1. CDR3 length equals 16 residues. Per the germline V gene, CDR1 is SGDLS and CDR2 is YYNGEE. The junction had 5 bases not matched to a gene; V was cut back by 0 bases and J by 7 bases. The CDR3 spells CASSVGGTGRNSPLHF. CDR3 sequence (DNA): TGTGCCAGCAGCGTAGGTGGGACAGGGCGAAATTCACCCCTCCACTTT. The whole variable domain, remainder taken from reference TRBV9 and TRBJ1-6, is DSGVTQTPKHLITATGQRVTLRCSPRSGDLSVYWYQQSLDQGLQFLIQYYNGEERAKGNILERFSAQQFPDLHSELNLSSLELGDSALYFCASSVGGTGRNSPLHFGNGTRLTVT.

This chain connects TRBV4-2 to TRBJ1-3; 8 bases map to TRBD1. The germline CDR1 and CDR2 sequences are LGHNA and YNFKEQ. Germline trimming cut 3 bases from V and 0 bases from J; bases unmatched to any gene: 1. CDR3 length equals 15 residues. CDR3 residues: CASSQGQVSGNTIYF. CDR3 bases: TGTGCCAGCAGCCAGGGACAGGTCTCTGGAAACACCATATATTTT.

The CDR3 region is CASSSGGQPSIMAQHF. CDR3 bases: TGTGCCAGCAGCTCGGGGGGACAGCCCAGCATCATGGCCCAGCATTTT. The rearrangement links TRBV7-2 to TRBJ1-5, with 7 nucleotides matching TRBD1. Trimming removed 4 bases from V and 11 bases from J; junction bases left unmatched: 17. The CDR3 length is 16 residues. Germline lookup yields CDR1 SGHTA and CDR2 FQGNSA.

V is TRBV19 and J is TRBJ1-2; D unclear. The V and J ends lost 2 bases and 3 bases respectively, with 13 bases between them. This CDR3 region has 15 residues. Germline-derived CDR1 and CDR2 are LNHDA and SQIVND (reference sequence). The CDR3 DNA reads as TGTGCCAGTAGTATAAAGGAGGGAAGTCACTATGGCTACACCTTC. Its translation: CASSIKEGSHYGYTF.

V usage is TRBV6-5 and J usage is TRBJ2-7; D could derive from TRBD1 or TRBD2 (7 bases each). The germline V gene encodes CDR1 MNHEY and CDR2 SVGAGI. The CDR3 totals 16 residues. The germline V and J ends were trimmed by 0 bases and 1 base, with 13 bases remaining between them. The CDR3 loop reads CASSYSGGGGSYEQYF. The CDR3 DNA is TGTGCCAGCAGTTACTCGGGAGGGGGCGGATCCTACGAGCAGTACTTC.

The gene calls are TRBV5-1 and TRBJ2-4; D may be TRBD2 (5 bases). Germline CDR1 is SGHRS and CDR2 is YFSETQ. The CDR3 has 16 residues. The V and J ends lost 2 bases and 1 base respectively, with 13 bases between them. CDR3 sequence reads: CASSLEGNGAKNIQYF. For the CDR3, the DNA is TGCGCCAGCAGCTTAGAGGGTAACGGGGCCAAAAACATTCAGTACTTC.

For the CDR3, the DNA is TGTGCCAGCAGCGTAGGTTGGGGGCAAACCTACGAGCAGTACTTC. Amino acid sequence: CASSVGWGQTYEQYF. The chain has TRBV9 and TRBJ2-7; a possible D gene is TRBD1 (6 bases). V lost 0 bases to trimming and J lost 2 bases, with 12 bases between them. CDR3 length: 15 amino acids. Germline assignment: CDR1 SGDLS and CDR2 YYNGEE. The full variable domain, its missing parts supplied by reference TRBV9 and TRBJ2-7, is DSGVTQTPKHLITATGQRVTLRCSPRSGDLSVYWYQQSLDQGLQFLIQYYNGEERAKGNILERFSAQQFPDLHSELNLSSLELGDSALYFCASSVGWGQTYEQYFGPGTRLTVT.

This clone was detected only once. The chain joins TRBV19 to TRBJ2-1, with D possibly being TRBD2 (6 bases). There are 16 residues in the CDR3. V was trimmed by 6 bases and J by 2 bases, leaving 17 bases between them. CDR1 LNHDA and CDR2 SQIVND come from the germline V gene (reference sequence). The CDR3 here is CASSRTGVPTYNEQFF. In DNA, the CDR3 is TGTGCCAGTAGCCGAACGGGGGTACCTACCTACAATGAGCAGTTCTTC.